This TCR beta chain was recovered during a study of PD-1 blockade in classical Hodgkin lymphoma. Study observations and caveats: Why the repertoires differ is still unclear, perhaps disease activity or prior therapy. Patients who responded completely had about the same baseline diversity as newly diagnosed patients.

Sequenced by immunoSEQ multiplex PCR; TCRdb stores in-frame clones only, minus some. The table shows 29,000 or so clones, with 71% occurring only once. As for this clone: Its antigen remains unknown.

Relapse was seen in all patients after autologous stem cell transplantation, and brentuximab vedotin exposure was variable. This CDR3 has 13 amino acids. Trimming took 7 bases from V and 4 from J, leaving 17 bases between them. Germline CDR1 SQVTM, CDR2 ANQGSEA. The sequence came from a human donor with classical Hodgkin lymphoma. The starting material was peripheral blood mononuclear cells (PBMCs), obtained before the second cycle of nivolumab. The V gene is TRBV29-1, the J gene TRBJ2-7; D is perhaps TRBD1 (6 bases). This chain's CDR3 is CSGIRDNGYEQYF. Here the CDR3 DNA reads TGCAGCGGAATAAGGGACAACGGATACGAGCAGTACTTC.